In its sample, the clone carrying this T cell receptor (beta chain) was seen a few times. Its antigen is not known. With V trimmed by 7 bases and J by 0 bases, 4 bases remained unmatched. Germline V gene data show CDR1 as ENHRY and CDR2 as SYGVKD. The CDR3 loop spans 14 amino acids. This entry is derived from a study of identical twins. Findings and limits, study-wide: Partly confounded zero-insertion analyses could result from invariant MAIT and iNKT cells. Conclusions leaned on cross-sectional statistical analysis and did not track the same donors over time.

Everyone who gave samples was a healthy Caucasian. A universal primer site arose from template switching, and cDNA bore unique molecular identifiers. TCRdb redid the calling of the 5' RACE reads with MiXCR, one entry per CDR3 protein. The sample records about 810,000 distinct CDR3 sequences, around an eighth being singletons. The same sample was also studied in work on yellow fever vaccine responses in identical twins.

The sample taken for sequencing was PBMCs. V and J are TRBV10-3 and TRBJ1-1; 8 nucleotides agree with TRBD1. The sequence was collected from a woman under 30 in good health. CDR3 nucleotide sequence: TGTGCCATCAAAAAGGGACAGGTGAACACTGAAGCTTTCTTT. It translates to CAIKKGQVNTEAFF.